A selection of T cell receptor beta chains follows, all from one sample in a study of Graves' ophthalmopathy and Graves' hyperthyroidism. TCRdb passed the multiplex PCR reads through MiXCR, listing each CDR3 protein once. The table records roughly 700,000 distinct CDR3 sequences, 40% of them present only once. Sequencing used peripheral blood. These receptors all stem from an adult man with Graves' ophthalmopathy. Each CDR3 is given with its conserved first and last residue. D genes are given only for firm matches. A clone size is listed for some rows: how often the clone was seen (once, few, many), or a class if it is expanded.

clone size: many
J gene: TRBJ2-5
V gene: TRBV19
CDR3 length: 14
D gene: -
CDR3 protein: CASKDRPTGTTQYF
CDR3 DNA: TGTGCCAGTAAGGACAGACCAACGGGGACGACCCAGTACTTC

clone size: -
J gene: TRBJ1-2
V gene: TRBV2
CDR3 length: 13
D gene: -
CDR3 protein: CASTPGDHYGYTF
CDR3 DNA: TGTGCCAGCACCCCAGGGGATCACTATGGCTACACCTTC

clone size: -
J gene: TRBJ2-5
V gene: TRBV15
CDR3 length: 16
D gene: TRBD2
CDR3 protein: CATSNSGSRGKETQYF
CDR3 DNA: TGTGCCACCAGCAATAGCGGGAGCCGGGGAAAAGAGACCCAGTACTTC

clone size: -
J gene: TRBJ1-6
V gene: TRBV10-2
CDR3 length: 13
D gene: -
CDR3 protein: CAWSPRTNSPLHF
CDR3 DNA: TGTGCCTGGAGTCCCCGGACAAATTCACCCCTCCACTTT

clone size: -
J gene: TRBJ2-3
V gene: TRBV2
CDR3 length: 15
D gene: -
CDR3 protein: CASSPLAAGTDTQYF
CDR3 DNA: TGTGCCAGCAGTCCATTGGCAGCGGGCACAGATACGCAGTATTTT

clone size: few
J gene: TRBJ1-2
V gene: TRBV19
CDR3 length: 17
D gene: -
CDR3 protein: CASSIDQFPARDFGYTF
CDR3 DNA: TGTGCCAGTAGTATAGATCAGTTTCCAGCGAGAGACTTCGGCTACACCTTC

clone size: -
J gene: TRBJ1-5
V gene: TRBV6-6
CDR3 length: 13
D gene: -
CDR3 protein: CASSYGADQPQHF
CDR3 DNA: TGTGCCAGCAGTTACGGGGCCGATCAGCCCCAGCATTTT

clone size: many
J gene: TRBJ1-1
V gene: TRBV2
CDR3 length: 11
D gene: -
CDR3 protein: CASSDGREAFF
CDR3 DNA: TGTGCCAGCAGTGATGGACGAGAAGCTTTCTTT

clone size: -
J gene: TRBJ1-2
V gene: TRBV6-2/TRBV6-3
CDR3 length: 12
D gene: -
CDR3 protein: CASSPQETGYTF
CDR3 DNA: TGTGCCAGCAGCCCCCAAGAGACCGGCTACACCTTC

clone size: -
J gene: TRBJ2-7
V gene: TRBV7-9
CDR3 length: 14
D gene: -
CDR3 protein: CASSSGSGTYEQYF
CDR3 DNA: TGTGCCAGCAGCTCGGGATCCGGGACCTACGAGCAGTACTTC

clone size: few
J gene: TRBJ2-2
V gene: TRBV20-1
CDR3 length: 14
D gene: -
CDR3 protein: CSASNRDGTGELFF
CDR3 DNA: TGCAGTGCTAGCAACAGGGATGGGACCGGGGAGCTGTTTTTT

clone size: -
J gene: TRBJ1-4
V gene: TRBV11-1
CDR3 length: 12
D gene: -
CDR3 protein: CASSTVNEKLFF
CDR3 DNA: TGTGCCAGCAGCACCGTAAATGAAAAACTGTTTTTT

clone size: once
J gene: TRBJ2-5
V gene: TRBV25-1
CDR3 length: 15
D gene: -
CDR3 protein: CASEANVGGDETQYF
CDR3 DNA: TGTGCCAGCGAAGCCAACGTCGGCGGGGACGAGACCCAGTACTTC

clone size: -
J gene: TRBJ1-1
V gene: TRBV2
CDR3 length: 13
D gene: -
CDR3 protein: CASIRDKNTEAFF
CDR3 DNA: TGTGCCAGCATTAGGGACAAGAACACTGAAGCTTTCTTT

clone size: many
J gene: TRBJ1-1
V gene: TRBV7-9
CDR3 length: 14
D gene: -
CDR3 protein: CASSQSTGNTEAFF
CDR3 DNA: TGTGCCAGCAGCCAATCGACAGGGAACACTGAAGCTTTCTTT

clone size: many
J gene: TRBJ2-2
V gene: TRBV5-1
CDR3 length: 13
D gene: -
CDR3 protein: CASSGGVTGELFF
CDR3 DNA: TGCGCCAGCAGCGGCGGGGTGACCGGGGAGCTGTTTTTT

clone size: -
J gene: TRBJ1-2
V gene: TRBV2
CDR3 length: 13
D gene: TRBD1
CDR3 protein: CAKGTGDNYGYTF
CDR3 DNA: TGTGCTAAGGGGACAGGAGATAACTATGGCTACACCTTC

clone size: many
J gene: TRBJ1-1
V gene: TRBV5-1
CDR3 length: 14
D gene: -
CDR3 protein: CASSLDSRGTEAFF
CDR3 DNA: TGCGCCAGCAGCTTGGACAGTAGGGGCACTGAAGCTTTCTTT

clone size: -
J gene: TRBJ2-2
V gene: TRBV12-3/TRBV12-4
CDR3 length: 13
D gene: -
CDR3 protein: CASSFLVSGELFF
CDR3 DNA: TGTGCCAGCAGTTTTCTGGTCTCCGGGGAGCTGTTTTTT

clone size: -
J gene: TRBJ1-4
V gene: TRBV25-1
CDR3 length: 14
D gene: -
CDR3 protein: CASGIPGRGEKLFF
CDR3 DNA: TGTGCCAGCGGGATTCCGGGACGGGGTGAAAAACTGTTTTTT

clone size: many
J gene: TRBJ1-6
V gene: TRBV5-6
CDR3 length: 15
D gene: -
CDR3 protein: CASSMQGRSNSPLHF
CDR3 DNA: TGTGCCAGCAGCATGCAAGGACGGAGCAATTCACCCCTCCACTTT

clone size: few
J gene: TRBJ1-6
V gene: TRBV11-2
CDR3 length: 15
D gene: -
CDR3 protein: CASTWGGLHNSPLHF
CDR3 DNA: TGTGCCAGCACGTGGGGGGGTTTGCATAATTCACCCCTCCACTTT

clone size: many
J gene: TRBJ2-7
V gene: TRBV29-1
CDR3 length: 13
D gene: TRBD1
CDR3 protein: CSGRTGRGYEQYF
CDR3 DNA: TGCAGCGGTAGGACAGGGAGAGGCTACGAGCAGTACTTC

clone size: many
J gene: TRBJ1-1
V gene: TRBV29-1
CDR3 length: 13
D gene: TRBD1
CDR3 protein: CSASGQGMTEAFF
CDR3 DNA: TGCAGCGCCTCGGGACAGGGGATGACTGAAGCTTTCTTT

clone size: few
J gene: TRBJ1-2
V gene: TRBV12-3/TRBV12-4
CDR3 length: 13
D gene: -
CDR3 protein: CASNEGRIYGYTF
CDR3 DNA: TGTGCCAGCAACGAAGGAAGAATTTATGGCTACACCTTC

clone size: few
J gene: TRBJ2-5
V gene: TRBV19
CDR3 length: 14
D gene: -
CDR3 protein: CASSPRWREETQYF
CDR3 DNA: TGTGCCAGTAGCCCCCGTTGGAGGGAAGAGACCCAGTACTTC

clone size: once
J gene: TRBJ2-5
V gene: TRBV5-1
CDR3 length: 13
D gene: -
CDR3 protein: CASGWGTQETQYF
CDR3 DNA: TGTGCCAGCGGCTGGGGGACTCAAGAGACCCAGTACTTC

clone size: few
J gene: TRBJ1-5
V gene: TRBV5-5
CDR3 length: 15
D gene: -
CDR3 protein: CASNRGPFGNQPQHF
CDR3 DNA: TGTGCCAGCAACCGCGGGCCATTCGGGAATCAGCCCCAGCATTTT

clone size: -
J gene: TRBJ1-4
V gene: TRBV27
CDR3 length: 14
D gene: TRBD1
CDR3 protein: CASSPGTANEKLFF
CDR3 DNA: TGTGCCAGCAGTCCCGGGACAGCCAATGAAAAACTGTTTTTT

clone size: many
J gene: TRBJ2-7
V gene: TRBV29-1
CDR3 length: 12
D gene: -
CDR3 protein: CSVEEGVYEQYF
CDR3 DNA: TGCAGCGTTGAAGAGGGCGTATACGAGCAGTACTTC

clone size: -
J gene: TRBJ1-5
V gene: TRBV5-1
CDR3 length: 15
D gene: -
CDR3 protein: CASSPTAGPDQPQHF
CDR3 DNA: TGCGCCAGCAGCCCAACTGCAGGCCCAGATCAGCCCCAGCATTTT

clone size: -
J gene: TRBJ2-3
V gene: TRBV7-3
CDR3 length: 16
D gene: TRBD2
CDR3 protein: CASSFSSGGAADTQYF
CDR3 DNA: TGTGCCAGCAGCTTCTCTAGCGGGGGGGCCGCAGATACGCAGTATTTT

clone size: -
J gene: TRBJ2-7
V gene: TRBV20-1
CDR3 length: 13
D gene: TRBD1
CDR3 protein: CSVGQGARWEQYF
CDR3 DNA: TGCAGTGTTGGTCAGGGGGCGCGTTGGGAGCAGTACTTC

clone size: few
J gene: TRBJ1-1
V gene: TRBV5-6
CDR3 length: 14
D gene: -
CDR3 protein: CASTFGRLNTEAFF
CDR3 DNA: TGTGCCAGCACGTTCGGGAGATTGAACACTGAAGCTTTCTTT

clone size: -
J gene: TRBJ1-1
V gene: TRBV10-3
CDR3 length: 13
D gene: -
CDR3 protein: CASSPGDNTEAFF
CDR3 DNA: TGTGCCAGCAGCCCGGGAGATAACACTGAAGCTTTCTTT

clone size: few
J gene: TRBJ1-2
V gene: TRBV19
CDR3 length: 15
D gene: -
CDR3 protein: CASSTRGGPSGGYTF
CDR3 DNA: TGTGCCAGTAGTACGCGGGGGGGGCCGTCGGGTGGCTACACCTTC

clone size: -
J gene: TRBJ1-1
V gene: TRBV29-1
CDR3 length: 13
D gene: TRBD1
CDR3 protein: CSGSGQTNTEAFF
CDR3 DNA: TGCAGCGGCTCGGGACAGACGAACACTGAAGCTTTCTTT

clone size: few
J gene: TRBJ1-5
V gene: TRBV7-9
CDR3 length: 18
D gene: -
CDR3 protein: CASSLAGRQGISNQPQHF
CDR3 DNA: TGTGCCAGCAGCTTAGCCGGACGGCAAGGGATTAGCAATCAGCCCCAGCATTTT

clone size: few
J gene: TRBJ2-6
V gene: TRBV7-2
CDR3 length: 18
D gene: -
CDR3 protein: CASSRTPGHLSGANVLTF
CDR3 DNA: TGTGCCAGCAGCCGGACACCGGGACACCTCTCTGGGGCCAACGTCCTGACTTTC

clone size: few
J gene: TRBJ1-5
V gene: TRBV19
CDR3 length: 12
D gene: -
CDR3 protein: CASSWRLQPQHF
CDR3 DNA: TGTGCCAGTAGTTGGAGATTACAGCCCCAGCATTTT